This paragraph reports one TCR beta chain. Many counts were recorded for this clonotype. The clone's antigen remains unknown. Base qualities were left out, and no much larger clone turns up one base away. These data come from a study of T cells in Graves' hyperthyroidism and ophthalmopathy (dated by TCRdb to about 2019). About the study as a whole: Peripheral blood samples were taken at the time of initial diagnosis, prior to any treatment. To identify distinguishing TCR V-J signatures, a discovery cohort of about 100 patients was used, comprising under 45 with Graves' ophthalmopathy and some 60 with stable Graves' hyperthyroidism. Prospective prediction of ophthalmopathy was tested in an independent validation cohort of 18 to 20 hyperthyroidism patients and 17 patients who later progressed to ophthalmopathy. For training and testing, the 100 or so patients in the discovery cohort were randomly divided in a 7:3 ratio. In more than 5 Graves' hyperthyroidism patients, the study also compared T-cell repertoires from thyroid tissue with T-cell repertoires from blood. Following sampling, methimazole starting at 30 mg daily was given to hyperthyroidism patients, and high-dose intravenous methylprednisolone was given to ophthalmopathy patients. The paper describes TCR Vbeta CDR3 sequencing of roughly 130 peripheral blood samples, made up of some 40 ophthalmopathy patients, roughly 72 hyperthyroidism patients and about 17 progressor patients. General findings and caveats noted by the study authors: Sample size was not statistically predetermined, and blinding of investigators to group allocation was not performed. Most expanded thyroid clonotypes (frequency above 0.001) were also detected in blood, a finding suggesting that blood repertoires may reflect thyroid immune responses. In validation, the model predicted progression to ophthalmopathy a median of roughly six months before onset, with about 71% sensitivity and almost 75% specificity. A 13 V-J signature model separated ophthalmopathy from stable hyperthyroidism, with 87.88% sensitivity and 81% to 83% specificity in cross-validation and 80%/75% in testing.

The TCR beta CDR3 regions were amplified from RNA transcripts. The TCR CDR3 was subjected to a first round of RT-PCR using the HTBI primer set and the Qiagen OneStep RT-PCR kit. Libraries were constructed in a second round of multiplex PCR, after which size selection and purification were performed. The libraries were sequenced on an Illumina HiSeq2000 using paired-end 100 bp reads. Regarding the original processing steps: Raw data were processed with SOAPnuke, discarding reads with adapters, uncalled bases, mean Phred below 15, or no exact constant-primer or identifier match. High-quality paired reads were merged with COPE v1.2.5, and unique nucleotide sequences were defined as clonotypes. MiTCR v1.1 was used to align the clonotypes against IMGT TRBV, TRBD and TRBJ reference segments. Only V-J combinations with frequency above 0.0001, covering 99.2% of repertoires, were analysed. A TCS score was defined as the ratio between F50 (clonal expansion) and ExV (chaos), using BLOSUM62-based TCRdist between CDR3 peptides within each V-J. Welch's t-statistics and random forest reduced some 510 V-J features to about 12, which were used in a naive Bayes classifier (R e1071). Starting from the raw public reads, TCRdb applied fastp trimming at Q25, assembled clones with MiXCR and retained in-frame beta chains. Identical CDR3 proteins give one entry, which carries the most common genes and DNA. TCRdb, rather than the study authors, made the V and J calls. Present in this sample are approximately 600,000 distinct CDR3 sequences, around 21% of which were seen just once. Of the sample, 30% to 40% is held by the ten largest clones.

The CDR1 and CDR2 encoded by the germline V gene are SGHVS and FQNEAQ. From cysteine to phenylalanine, the CDR3 is 16 amino acids long. Just CDR3 DNA is preserved here, 48 bases in frame from base 1. V is reduced by 5 bases and J by 4 bases, leaving a spacing of 20 bases between them. Moderately to severely active disease, a Clinical Activity Score of at least 3, a NOSPECS grade of at least 4, and a duration under 3 months were present in ophthalmopathy patients. Patients with uncontrolled infections, other autoimmune diseases, pregnancy or lactation were excluded. Diagnoses relied on clinical symptoms, serum thyroxine and TRAb, thyroid ultrasound and orbital computed tomography. PBMCs were separated from over 9 ml of fresh peripheral blood using Ficoll-Paque density gradient centrifugation. Total RNA was extracted using Trizol reagent, and RNA quality was assessed on an Agilent 2100 Bioanalyzer.

The chain is assembled from TRBV7-8 and TRBJ2-5; 6 matching bases give a weak D call of TRBD2. The clonotype comes from a man aged 25 to 45 with Graves' ophthalmopathy. Sequencing was carried out using blood. The DNA reads as follows: TGTGCCAGCAGCCGTACAGGAGGGCCAAATGGAGAGACCCAGTACTTC. This encodes CASSRTGGPNGETQYF. The CDR3, completed at both ends by the reference TRBV7-8 and TRBJ2-5 genes, gives the full variable domain GAGVSQSPRYKVAKRGQDVALRCDPISGHVSLFWYQQALGQGPEFLTYFQNEAQLDKSGLPSDRFFAERPEGSVSTLKIQRTQQEDSAVYLCASSRTGGPNGETQYFGPGTRLLVL.